This T cell receptor (beta chain) was obtained from a study of tumor and adjacent non-tumor tissue in lung cancer. On the study more broadly: There were 12 adenocarcinoma, 2 squamous cell carcinoma and 1 small cell lung cancer cases. Patients were aged about 31 to 85, nine to eleven men and roughly 5 women, stage I to III. On average, productive TCRbeta reads reached about 4.17 million per sample.

Study findings and constraints: Tumor TCR diversity, when higher, was linked to shorter survival.

As for this clonotype: Its antigen remains unidentified. The CDR3 ends on some other residue instead of the conserved phenylalanine or tryptophan, so this is likely a read error.

The length of the CDR3 is 15 residues. Per the germline V gene, CDR1 is DFQATT and CDR2 is SNEGSKA (reference sequence). V was clipped by 3 bases and J by 8 bases; unmatched bases: 12. No cell sorting was done before RNA was extracted from the tissue. The library came from three nested PCR rounds adapted from ARM-PCR protocols. TCRdb passed the multiplex PCR reads through MiXCR, listing each CDR3 protein once. The repertoire has 81,000 or so distinct CDR3 sequences, over 75% of them found once; the top ten carry roughly 13%. Sequences were obtained from lung tumor tissue. The gene calls are TRBV20-1 and TRBJ2-1, with 8 positions matching TRBD2. This clonotype was sampled from a woman between 50 and 59 years old with non-small cell lung cancer. The CDR3 nucleotides read TGCAGTGCTAGGCCTGGACTAGCATTCGGGGATGAGCAGTTCCTC. Amino acids: CSARPGLAFGDEQFL.